The clone carrying this T cell receptor (beta chain) was picked up one time. Its antigen is currently unknown. Trimming stripped 6 bases from V and 2 bases from J, with 15 bases between. Germline CDR1 and CDR2: MNHEY and SVGAGI. CDR3 size: 15 residues. The data were taken from a study of T cell clonotyping in hematopoietic cell transplantation. Repertoires were generated with immunoSEQ multiplex PCR, while TCRdb's copy carries only in-frame clones and drops some. The sample carries 27,000 or so clones, 95% recorded once. Points from the study as a whole: Recipient TCR diversity dropped after transplant; expanded clonotypes rose from day 30 to 180. Few recipient clonotypes overlapped donors; over 97% were de novo at given depth.

The chain has TRBV6-5 and TRBJ2-3, with D possibly being TRBD2 (6 bases). This receptor was obtained from a man between 45 and 60 years old in good health. Some clones in this sample may be carry-over from other donors' samples. The specimen was peripheral blood mononuclear cells. CDR3 sequence (DNA): TGTGCCAGCAGGATTACCGGGACTCCCACAGATACGCAGTATTTT. It yields the protein CASRITGTPTDTQYF.